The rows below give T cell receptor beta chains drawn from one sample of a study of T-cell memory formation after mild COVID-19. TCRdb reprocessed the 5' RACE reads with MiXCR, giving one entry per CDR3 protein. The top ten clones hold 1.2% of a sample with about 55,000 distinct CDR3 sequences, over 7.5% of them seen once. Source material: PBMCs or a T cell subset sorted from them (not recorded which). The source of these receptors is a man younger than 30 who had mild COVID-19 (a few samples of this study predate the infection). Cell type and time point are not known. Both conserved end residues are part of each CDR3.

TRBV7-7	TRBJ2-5	CASSRAVVAGPQETQYF
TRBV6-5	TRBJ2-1	CASSYFAAIGNEQFF
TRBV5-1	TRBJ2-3	CASSLAAVGGTDTQYF
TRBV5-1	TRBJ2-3	CASSLGAEYLTDTQYF
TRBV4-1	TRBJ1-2	CASSQAGSGQGTYGYTF
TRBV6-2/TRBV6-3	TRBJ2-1	CASSYWVAGRDEQFF
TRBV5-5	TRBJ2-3	CASSQAGSGEVDTQYF
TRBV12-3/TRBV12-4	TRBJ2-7	CASSPTGTGGSGYF
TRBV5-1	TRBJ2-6	CARRALGGANVLTF
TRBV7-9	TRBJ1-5	CASSPSNQPQHF
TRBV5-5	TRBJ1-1	CASSGGQPNTEAFF
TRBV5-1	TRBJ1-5	CASSASGANQPQHF
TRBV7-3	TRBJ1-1	CASSLIPQDEAFF
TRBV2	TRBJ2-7	CASSAGPWGSYEQYF
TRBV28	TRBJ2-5	CASSPVWSETQYF
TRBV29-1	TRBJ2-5	CSGLRDTGSRETQYF
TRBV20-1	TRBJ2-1	CSARGDRGYNEQFF
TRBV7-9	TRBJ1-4	CASSVGPEKLFF
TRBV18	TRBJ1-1	CASSPRTGLNTEAFF
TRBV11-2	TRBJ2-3	CASSLAPGEGVNTQYF
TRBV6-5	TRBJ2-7	CASSPGQGRYEQYF
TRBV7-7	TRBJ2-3	CASSPTTVVQDTQYF
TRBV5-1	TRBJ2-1	CASSTAGTSGGAGANYNEQFF
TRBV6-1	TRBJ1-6	CASSEAQASRLHF
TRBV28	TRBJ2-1	CASSLGGVAHGEQFF
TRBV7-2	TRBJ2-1	CASSFRTGGGEQFF
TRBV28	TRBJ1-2	CASNPGTGGDYGYTF
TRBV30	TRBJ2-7	CAWSQLRGSYEQYF
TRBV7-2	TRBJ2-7	CASTRAGAYEQYF
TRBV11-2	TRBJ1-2	CASSVGDYGYTF
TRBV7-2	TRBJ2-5	CASSLAGDGFKETQYF
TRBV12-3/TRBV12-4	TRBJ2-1	CASSLRGGVSYNEQFF
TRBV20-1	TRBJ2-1	CSAPSTGTGHNEQFF
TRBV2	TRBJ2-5	CASNAGFRPQYF
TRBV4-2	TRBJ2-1	CASSQAFGPYNEQFF
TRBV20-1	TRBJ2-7	CSARYRDSYEQYF
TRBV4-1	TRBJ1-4	CASSQVSRGNEKLFF
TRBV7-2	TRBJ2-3	CASSFRAGNTDTQYF
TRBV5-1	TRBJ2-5	CASSLTYMETQYF
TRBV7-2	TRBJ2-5	CASSFAERETQYF
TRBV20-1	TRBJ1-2	CSAGENYGYTF
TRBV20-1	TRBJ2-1	CSARELAGYNEQFF
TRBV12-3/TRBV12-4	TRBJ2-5	CASSPRLASETQYF
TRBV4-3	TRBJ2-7	CASSPRLGGDEQYF
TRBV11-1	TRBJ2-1	CASSSGTLGSNEQFF
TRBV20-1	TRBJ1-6	CSANRGPNSPLHF
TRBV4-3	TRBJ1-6	CASSQVGGVLHF
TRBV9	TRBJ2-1	CASSVGIAGGPSNEQFF
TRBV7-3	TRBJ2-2	CASRLRPNTGELFF
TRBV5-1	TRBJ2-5	CASSEQSAQPETQYF
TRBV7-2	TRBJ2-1	CASSLVLSFEQFF
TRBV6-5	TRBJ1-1	CASRKRTEAFF
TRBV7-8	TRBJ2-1	CASSPAEGNEQFF
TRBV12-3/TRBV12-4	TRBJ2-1	CASRGSGGDDEQFF
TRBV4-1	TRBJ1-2	CASSQPGRPYYGYTF
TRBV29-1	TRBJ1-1	CSVEPFVNTEAFF
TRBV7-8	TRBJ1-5	CASSATGSNQPQHF